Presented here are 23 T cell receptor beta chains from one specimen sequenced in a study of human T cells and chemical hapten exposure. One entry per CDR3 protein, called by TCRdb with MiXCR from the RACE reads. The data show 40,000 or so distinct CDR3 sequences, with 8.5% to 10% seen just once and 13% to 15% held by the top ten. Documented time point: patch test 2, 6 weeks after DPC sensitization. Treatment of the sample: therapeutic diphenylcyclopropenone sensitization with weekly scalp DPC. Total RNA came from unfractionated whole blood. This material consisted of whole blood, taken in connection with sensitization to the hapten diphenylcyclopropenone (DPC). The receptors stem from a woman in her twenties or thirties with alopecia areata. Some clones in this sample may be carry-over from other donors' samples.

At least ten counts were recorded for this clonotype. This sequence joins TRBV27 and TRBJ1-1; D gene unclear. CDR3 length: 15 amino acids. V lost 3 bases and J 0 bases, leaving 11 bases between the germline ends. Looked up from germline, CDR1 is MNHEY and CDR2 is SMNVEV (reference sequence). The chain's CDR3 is CASSFVADLNTEAFF. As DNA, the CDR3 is TGTGCCAGCAGTTTTGTTGCAGACCTGAACACTGAAGCTTTCTTT.

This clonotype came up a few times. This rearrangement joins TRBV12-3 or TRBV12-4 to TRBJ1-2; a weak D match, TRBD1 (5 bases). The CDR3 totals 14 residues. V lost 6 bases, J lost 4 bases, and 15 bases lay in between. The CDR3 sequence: CASSPDRQTYGYTF. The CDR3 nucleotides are TGTGCCAGCAGCCCCGATCGACAGACCTATGGCTACACCTTC.

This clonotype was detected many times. CDR3 residues: CASSDEQNTEAFF. The CDR3 DNA is TGTGCCAGCAGTGACGAACAGAACACTGAAGCTTTCTTT. The rearrangement uses TRBV6-4 and TRBJ1-1; D gene ambiguous. The germline gives CDR1 MRHNA, CDR2 SNTAGT. Trimming left V 2 bases short and J 1 base short, with 5 bases between. The CDR3 spans 13 residues.

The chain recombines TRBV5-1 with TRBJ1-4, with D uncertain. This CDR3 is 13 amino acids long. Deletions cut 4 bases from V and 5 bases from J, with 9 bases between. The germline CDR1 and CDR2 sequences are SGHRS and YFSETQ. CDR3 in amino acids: CASSPIDNEKLFF. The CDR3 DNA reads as TGCGCCAGCAGCCCTATCGACAATGAAAAACTGTTTTTT.

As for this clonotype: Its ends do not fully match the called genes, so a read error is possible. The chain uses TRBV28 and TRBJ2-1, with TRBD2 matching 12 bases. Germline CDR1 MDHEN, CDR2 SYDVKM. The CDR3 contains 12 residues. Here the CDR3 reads CASSLLAGGRSF. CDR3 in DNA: TGTGCCAGCAGTTTACTAGCGGGGGGGCGGTCCTTC. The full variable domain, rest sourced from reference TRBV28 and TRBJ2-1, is DVKVTQSSRYLVKRTGEKVFLECVQDMDHENMFWYRQDPGLGLRLIYFSYDVKMKEKGDIPEGYSVSREKKERFSLILESASTNQTSMYLCASSLLAGGRSFGPGTRLTVL.

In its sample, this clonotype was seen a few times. The CDR3 DNA reads TGTGCCAGCAGCCAGGCAGGGACGGCACATCAGCCCCAGCATTTT. Amino acids: CASSQAGTAHQPQHF. The chain has TRBV4-2 and TRBJ1-5, with D perhaps matching TRBD1 (5 bases). Germline CDR1 and CDR2: LGHNA and YNFKEQ. V was shortened by 3 bases and J by 5 bases, with 14 bases between the two germline ends. The CDR3 is 15 amino acids.

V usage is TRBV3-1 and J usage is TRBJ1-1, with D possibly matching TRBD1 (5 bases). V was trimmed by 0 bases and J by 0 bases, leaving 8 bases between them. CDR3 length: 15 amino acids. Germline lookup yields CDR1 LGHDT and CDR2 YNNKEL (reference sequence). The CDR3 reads CASSQEGGMNTEAFF. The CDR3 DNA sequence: TGTGCCAGCAGCCAAGAGGGGGGAATGAACACTGAAGCTTTCTTT.

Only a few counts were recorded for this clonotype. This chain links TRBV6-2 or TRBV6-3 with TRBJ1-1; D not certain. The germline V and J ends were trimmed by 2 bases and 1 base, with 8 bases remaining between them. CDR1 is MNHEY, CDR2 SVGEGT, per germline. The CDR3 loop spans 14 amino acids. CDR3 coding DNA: TGTGCCAGCAGTTACGCTGGGCGGAACACTGAAGCTTTCTTT. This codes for CASSYAGRNTEAFF.

CDR3 coding DNA: TGTGCCAGCAGCCAAATGGGGGGGAGACAGACCCAGTACTTC. Translating gives CASSQMGGRQTQYF. This chain joins TRBV11-2 and TRBJ2-5; TRBD2 aligns across 7 bases. After removal of 5 bases from V and 6 bases from J, the junction contained 9 bases not matched to a gene. The CDR3 contains 14 residues. The germline V gene encodes CDR1 SGHAT and CDR2 FQNNGV.

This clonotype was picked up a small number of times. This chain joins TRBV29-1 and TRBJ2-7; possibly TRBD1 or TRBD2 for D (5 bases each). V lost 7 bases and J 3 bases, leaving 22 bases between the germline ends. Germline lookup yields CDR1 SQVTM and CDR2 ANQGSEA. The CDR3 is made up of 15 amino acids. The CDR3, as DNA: TGCAGCGCCGCCGGGACGCAAGGAACCTACTACGAGCAGTACTTC. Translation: CSAAGTQGTYYEQYF.

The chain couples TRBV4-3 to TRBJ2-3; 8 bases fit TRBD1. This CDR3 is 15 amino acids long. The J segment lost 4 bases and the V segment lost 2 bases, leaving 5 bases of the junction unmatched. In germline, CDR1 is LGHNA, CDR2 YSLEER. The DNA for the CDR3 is TGCGCCAGCAGCCAACGTACGACAGGGGCAGATACGCAGTATTTT. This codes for CASSQRTTGADTQYF.

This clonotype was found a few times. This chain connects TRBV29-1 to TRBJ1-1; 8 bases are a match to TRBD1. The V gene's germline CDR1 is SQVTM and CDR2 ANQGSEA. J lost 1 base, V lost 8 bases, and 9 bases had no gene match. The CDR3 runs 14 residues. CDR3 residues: CSLQLTGANTEAFF. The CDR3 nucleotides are TGCAGCCTGCAGCTGACAGGGGCGAACACTGAAGCTTTCTTT.

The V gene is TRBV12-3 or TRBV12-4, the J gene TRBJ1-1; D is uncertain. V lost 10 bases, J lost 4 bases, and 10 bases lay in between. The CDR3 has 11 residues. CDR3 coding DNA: TGTGCCACCGCCAGATCCACTGAAGCTTTCTTT. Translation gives CATARSTEAFF.

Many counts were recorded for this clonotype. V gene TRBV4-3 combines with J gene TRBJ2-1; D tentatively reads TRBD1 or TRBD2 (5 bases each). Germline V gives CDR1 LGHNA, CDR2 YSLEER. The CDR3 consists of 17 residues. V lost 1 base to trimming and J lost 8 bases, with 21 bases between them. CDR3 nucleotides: TGCGCCAGCAGCCAAGCTGGACGTTGGTTTAGGGACGATGAGCAGTTCTTC. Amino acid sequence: CASSQAGRWFRDDEQFF.

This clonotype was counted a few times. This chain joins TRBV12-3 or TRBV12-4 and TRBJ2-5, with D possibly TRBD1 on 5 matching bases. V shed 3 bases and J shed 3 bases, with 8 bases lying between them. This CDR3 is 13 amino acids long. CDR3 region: CASSFAREETQYF. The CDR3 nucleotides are TGTGCCAGCAGTTTTGCCAGGGAAGAGACCCAGTACTTC.

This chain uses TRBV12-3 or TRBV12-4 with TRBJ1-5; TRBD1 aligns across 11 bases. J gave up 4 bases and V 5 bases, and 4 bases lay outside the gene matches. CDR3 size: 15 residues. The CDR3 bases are TGTGCCAGCAGTCCCGGGACAGGGGGGAATCAGCCCCAGCATTTT. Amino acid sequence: CASSPGTGGNQPQHF.

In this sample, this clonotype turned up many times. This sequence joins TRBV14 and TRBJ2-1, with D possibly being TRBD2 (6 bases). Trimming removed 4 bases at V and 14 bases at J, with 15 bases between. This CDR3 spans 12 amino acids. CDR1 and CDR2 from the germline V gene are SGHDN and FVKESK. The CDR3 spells CASSPGLLEKFF. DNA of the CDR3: TGTGCCAGCAGCCCGGGACTCCTCGAGAAGTTCTTC.

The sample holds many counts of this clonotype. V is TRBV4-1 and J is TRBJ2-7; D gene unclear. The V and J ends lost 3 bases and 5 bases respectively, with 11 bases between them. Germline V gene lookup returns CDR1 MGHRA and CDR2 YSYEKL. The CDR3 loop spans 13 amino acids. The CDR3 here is CASSHLPPNEQYF. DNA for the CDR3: TGCGCCAGCAGCCATTTACCCCCGAACGAGCAGTACTTC.

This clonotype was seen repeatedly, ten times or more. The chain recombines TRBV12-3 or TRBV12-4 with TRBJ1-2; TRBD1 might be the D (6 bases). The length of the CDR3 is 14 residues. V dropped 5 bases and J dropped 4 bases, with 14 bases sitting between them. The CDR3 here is CASSPPPQGYGYTF. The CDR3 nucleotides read TGTGCCAGCAGTCCTCCCCCACAGGGCTATGGCTACACCTTC.

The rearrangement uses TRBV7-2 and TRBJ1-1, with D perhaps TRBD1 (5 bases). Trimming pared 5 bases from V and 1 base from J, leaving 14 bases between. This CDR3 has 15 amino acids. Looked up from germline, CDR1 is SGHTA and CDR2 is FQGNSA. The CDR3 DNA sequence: TGTGCCAGCAGCCCCGGACGACAGAGGAACACTGAAGCTTTCTTT. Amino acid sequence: CASSPGRQRNTEAFF.

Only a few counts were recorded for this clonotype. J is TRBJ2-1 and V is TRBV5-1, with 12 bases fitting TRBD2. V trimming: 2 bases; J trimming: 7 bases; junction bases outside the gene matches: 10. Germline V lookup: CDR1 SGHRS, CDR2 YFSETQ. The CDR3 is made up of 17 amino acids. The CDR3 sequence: CASSFRLAGGPQNEQFF. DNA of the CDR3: TGCGCCAGCAGCTTCCGGCTAGCGGGGGGGCCGCAGAATGAGCAGTTCTTC.

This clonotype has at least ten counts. The CDR3 coding sequence is TGTGCCAGCAGTTATAGAGCGGGGTCTCCTCCGTACGAGCAGTACTTC. It encodes CASSYRAGSPPYEQYF. The rearrangement joins TRBV6-2 or TRBV6-3 to TRBJ2-7; 7 positions agree with TRBD2. Trimming cost V 3 bases and J 4 bases; bases outside gene matches: 12. The CDR3 runs 16 residues. Germline CDR1 reads MNHEY; CDR2 reads SVGEGT.

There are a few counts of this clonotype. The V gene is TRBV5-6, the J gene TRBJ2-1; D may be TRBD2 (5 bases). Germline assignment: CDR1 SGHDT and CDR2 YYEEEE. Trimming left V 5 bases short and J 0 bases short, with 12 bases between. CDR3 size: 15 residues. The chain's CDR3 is CASSFGVSSYNEQFF. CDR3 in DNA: TGTGCCAGCAGTTTCGGGGTCTCCTCCTACAATGAGCAGTTCTTC.